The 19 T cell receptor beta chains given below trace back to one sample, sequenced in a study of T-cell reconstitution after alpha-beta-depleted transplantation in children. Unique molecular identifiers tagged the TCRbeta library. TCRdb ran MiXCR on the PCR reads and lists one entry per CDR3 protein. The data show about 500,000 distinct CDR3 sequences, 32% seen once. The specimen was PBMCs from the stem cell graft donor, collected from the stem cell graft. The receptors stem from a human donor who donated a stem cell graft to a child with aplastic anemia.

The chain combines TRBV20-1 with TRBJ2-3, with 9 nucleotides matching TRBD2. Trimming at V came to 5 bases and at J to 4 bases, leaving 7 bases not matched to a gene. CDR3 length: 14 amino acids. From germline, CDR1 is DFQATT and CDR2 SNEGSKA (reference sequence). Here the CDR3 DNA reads TGCAGTGCTTACCTTAGCGGGGGCGCAGATACGCAGTATTTT. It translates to CSAYLSGGADTQYF.

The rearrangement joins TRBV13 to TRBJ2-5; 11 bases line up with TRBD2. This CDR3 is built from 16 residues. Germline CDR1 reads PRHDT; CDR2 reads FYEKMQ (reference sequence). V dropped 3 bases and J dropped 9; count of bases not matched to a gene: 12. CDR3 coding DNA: TGTGCCAGCAGCTTTGGTGGGACTAGCGGCAGTGGGGCCCAGTACTTC. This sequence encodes CASSFGGTSGSGAQYF.

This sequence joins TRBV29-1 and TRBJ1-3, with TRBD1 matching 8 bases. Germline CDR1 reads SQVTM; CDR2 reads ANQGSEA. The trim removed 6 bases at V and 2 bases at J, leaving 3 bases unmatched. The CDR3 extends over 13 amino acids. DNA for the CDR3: TGCAGCGTAGGGACAGGTACTGGAAACACCATATATTTT. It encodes CSVGTGTGNTIYF.

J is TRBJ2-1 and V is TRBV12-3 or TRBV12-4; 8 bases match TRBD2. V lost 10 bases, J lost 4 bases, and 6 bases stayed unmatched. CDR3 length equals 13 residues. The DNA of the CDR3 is TGTGCCATAACGGGAGGGGGTTACAATGAGCAGTTCTTC. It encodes CAITGGGYNEQFF.

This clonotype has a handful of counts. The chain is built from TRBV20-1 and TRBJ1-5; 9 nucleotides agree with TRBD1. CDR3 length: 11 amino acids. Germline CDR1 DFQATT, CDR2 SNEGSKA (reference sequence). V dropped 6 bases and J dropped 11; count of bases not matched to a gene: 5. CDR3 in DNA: TGCAGTGCGCGCCGGACAGGGGCCCAGCATTTT. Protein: CSARRTGAQHF.

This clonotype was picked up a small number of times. The CDR3 loop is CASKEREETQYF. The CDR3 nucleotides are TGTGCCAGCAAGGAGCGGGAAGAGACCCAGTACTTC. This chain connects TRBV2 to TRBJ2-5, with TRBD2 as a possible D gene (6 bases). CDR3 length: 12 amino acids. The V end lost 7 bases, the J end lost 3 bases, and 9 bases lay between the germline ends. From germline, CDR1 is SNHLY and CDR2 FYNNEI.

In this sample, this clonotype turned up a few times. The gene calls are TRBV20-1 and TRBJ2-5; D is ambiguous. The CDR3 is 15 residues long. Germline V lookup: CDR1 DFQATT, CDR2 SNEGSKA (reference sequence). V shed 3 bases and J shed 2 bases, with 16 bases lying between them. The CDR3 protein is CSASGSLGSQETQYF. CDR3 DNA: TGCAGTGCTAGTGGGTCCTTGGGCAGTCAAGAGACCCAGTACTTC.

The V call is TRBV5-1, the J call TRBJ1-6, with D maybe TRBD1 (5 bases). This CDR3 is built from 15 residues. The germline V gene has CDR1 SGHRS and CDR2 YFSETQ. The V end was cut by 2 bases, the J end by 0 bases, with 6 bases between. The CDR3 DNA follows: TGCGCCAGCAGCTTCACAGGCTCCTATAATTCACCCCTCCACTTT. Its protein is CASSFTGSYNSPLHF.

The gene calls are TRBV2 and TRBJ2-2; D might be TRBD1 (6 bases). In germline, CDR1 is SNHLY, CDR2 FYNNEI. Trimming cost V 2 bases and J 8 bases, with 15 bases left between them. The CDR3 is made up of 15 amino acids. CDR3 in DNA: TGTGCCAGCAGTGAATCCGGGCAGGGGATTGGGGAGCTGTTTTTT. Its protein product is CASSESGQGIGELFF.

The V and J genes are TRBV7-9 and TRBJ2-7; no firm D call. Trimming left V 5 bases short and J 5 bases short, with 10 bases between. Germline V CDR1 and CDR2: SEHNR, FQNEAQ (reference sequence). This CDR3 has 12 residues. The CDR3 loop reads CASSRTSHEQYF. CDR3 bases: TGTGCCAGCAGCAGAACCTCGCACGAGCAGTACTTC.

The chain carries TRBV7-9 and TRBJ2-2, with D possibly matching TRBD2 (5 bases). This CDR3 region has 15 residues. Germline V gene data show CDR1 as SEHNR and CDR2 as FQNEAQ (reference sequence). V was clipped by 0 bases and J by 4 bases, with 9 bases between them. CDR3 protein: CASSLARGSTGELFF. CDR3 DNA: TGTGCCAGCAGCTTAGCACGCGGGTCCACCGGGGAGCTGTTTTTT. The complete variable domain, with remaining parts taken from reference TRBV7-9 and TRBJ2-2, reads DTGVSQNPRHKITKRGQNVTFRCDPISEHNRLYWYRQTLGQGPEFLTYFQNEAQLEKSRLLSDRFSAERPKGSFSTLEIQRTEQGDSAMYLCASSLARGSTGELFFGEGSRLTVL.

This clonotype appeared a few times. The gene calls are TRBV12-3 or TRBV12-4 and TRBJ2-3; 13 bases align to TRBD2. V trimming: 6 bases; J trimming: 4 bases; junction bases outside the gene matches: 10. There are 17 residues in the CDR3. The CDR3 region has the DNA TGTGCCAGCAGCTTTCGAACTAGCGGGAGGGCCTCAGATACGCAGTATTTT. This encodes CASSFRTSGRASDTQYF.

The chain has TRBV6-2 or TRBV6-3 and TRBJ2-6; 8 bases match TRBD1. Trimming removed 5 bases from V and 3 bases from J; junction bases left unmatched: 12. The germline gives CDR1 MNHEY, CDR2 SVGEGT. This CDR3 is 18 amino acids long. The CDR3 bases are TGTGCCAGCAGTCGGACAGGGTCAAGCTTCGGTGGGGCCAACGTCCTGACTTTC. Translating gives CASSRTGSSFGGANVLTF.

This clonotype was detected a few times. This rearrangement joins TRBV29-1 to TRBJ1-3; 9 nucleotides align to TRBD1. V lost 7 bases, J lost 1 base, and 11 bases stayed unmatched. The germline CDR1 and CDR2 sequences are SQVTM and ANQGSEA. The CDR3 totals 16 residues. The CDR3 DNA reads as TGCAGCGCCCAACCCGGGACAGGGACGTCTGGAAACACCATATATTTT. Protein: CSAQPGTGTSGNTIYF.

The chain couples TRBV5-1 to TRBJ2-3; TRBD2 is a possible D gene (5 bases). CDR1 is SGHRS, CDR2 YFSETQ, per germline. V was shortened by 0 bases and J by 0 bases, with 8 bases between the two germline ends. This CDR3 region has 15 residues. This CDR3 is CASSLAGMSTDTQYF. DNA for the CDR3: TGCGCCAGCAGCTTGGCGGGGATGAGCACAGATACGCAGTATTTT.

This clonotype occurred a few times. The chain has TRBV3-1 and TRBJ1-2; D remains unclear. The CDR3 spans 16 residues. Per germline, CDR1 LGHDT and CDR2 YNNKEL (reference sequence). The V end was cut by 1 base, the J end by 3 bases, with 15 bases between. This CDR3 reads CASSQASFGFDYGYTF. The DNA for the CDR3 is TGTGCCAGCAGCCAAGCCTCATTCGGATTTGACTATGGCTACACCTTC.

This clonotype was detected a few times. In nucleotides, the CDR3 is TGTGCCAGCAGCGTAGCTACGGGCTATGGCTACACCTTC. It encodes CASSVATGYGYTF. This chain links TRBV9 with TRBJ1-2, with D unresolved. V was trimmed by 0 bases and J by 4 bases, leaving 7 bases between them. The CDR3 is 13 amino acids. Looked up from germline, CDR1 is SGDLS and CDR2 is YYNGEE. The full variable domain, with the rest looked up from reference TRBV9 and TRBJ1-2, is DSGVTQTPKHLITATGQRVTLRCSPRSGDLSVYWYQQSLDQGLQFLIQYYNGEERAKGNILERFSAQQFPDLHSELNLSSLELGDSALYFCASSVATGYGYTFGSGTRLTVV.

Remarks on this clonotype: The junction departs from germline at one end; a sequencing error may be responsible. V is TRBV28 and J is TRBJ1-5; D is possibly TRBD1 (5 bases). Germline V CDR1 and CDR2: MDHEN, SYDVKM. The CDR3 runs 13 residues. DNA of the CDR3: TGCGCCGCTGCCCGGGGGAACAATCAGCCCCAGCATTTT. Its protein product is CAAARGNNQPQHF.

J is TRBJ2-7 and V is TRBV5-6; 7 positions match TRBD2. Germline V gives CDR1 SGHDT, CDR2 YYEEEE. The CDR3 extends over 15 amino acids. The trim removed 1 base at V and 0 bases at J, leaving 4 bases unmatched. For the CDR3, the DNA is TGTGCCAGCAGCTTGCCCAGCGGGAACTCCTACGAGCAGTACTTC. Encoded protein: CASSLPSGNSYEQYF. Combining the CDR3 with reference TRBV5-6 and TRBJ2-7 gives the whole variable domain DAGVTQSPTHLIKTRGQQVTLRCSPKSGHDTVSWYQQALGQGPQFIFQYYEEEERQRGNFPDRFSGHQFPNYSSELNVNALLLGDSALYLCASSLPSGNSYEQYFGPGTRLTVT.